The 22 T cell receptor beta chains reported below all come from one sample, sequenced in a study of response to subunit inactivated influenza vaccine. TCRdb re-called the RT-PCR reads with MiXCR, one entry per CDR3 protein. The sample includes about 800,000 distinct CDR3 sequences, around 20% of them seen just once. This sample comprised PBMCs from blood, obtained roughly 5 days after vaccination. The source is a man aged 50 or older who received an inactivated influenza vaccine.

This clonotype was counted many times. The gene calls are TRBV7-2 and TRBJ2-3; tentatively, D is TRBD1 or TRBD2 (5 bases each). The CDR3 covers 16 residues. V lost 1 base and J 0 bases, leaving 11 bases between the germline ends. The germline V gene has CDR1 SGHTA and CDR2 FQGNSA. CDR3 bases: TGTGCCAGCAGCTTAGTCCCGGGGCGAAGCACAGATACGCAGTATTTT. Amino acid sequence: CASSLVPGRSTDTQYF.

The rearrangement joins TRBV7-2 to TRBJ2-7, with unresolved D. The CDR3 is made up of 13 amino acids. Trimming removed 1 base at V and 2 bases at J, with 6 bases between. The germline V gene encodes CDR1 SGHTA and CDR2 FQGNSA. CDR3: CASSLGAPYEQYF. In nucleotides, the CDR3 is TGTGCCAGCAGCTTAGGGGCCCCCTACGAGCAGTACTTC.

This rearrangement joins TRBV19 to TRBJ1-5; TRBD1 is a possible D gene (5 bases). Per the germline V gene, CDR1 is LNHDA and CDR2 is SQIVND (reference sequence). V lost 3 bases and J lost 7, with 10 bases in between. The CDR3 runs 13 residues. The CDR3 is CASSIGGGQPQHF. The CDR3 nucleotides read TGTGCCAGTAGTATTGGGGGAGGGCAGCCCCAGCATTTT.

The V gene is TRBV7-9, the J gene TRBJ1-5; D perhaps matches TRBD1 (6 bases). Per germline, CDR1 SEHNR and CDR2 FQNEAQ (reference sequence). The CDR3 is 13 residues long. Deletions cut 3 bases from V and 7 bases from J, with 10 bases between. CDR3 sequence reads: CASSLGGRQPQHF. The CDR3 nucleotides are TGTGCCAGCAGCTTGGGGGGCAGGCAGCCCCAGCATTTT.

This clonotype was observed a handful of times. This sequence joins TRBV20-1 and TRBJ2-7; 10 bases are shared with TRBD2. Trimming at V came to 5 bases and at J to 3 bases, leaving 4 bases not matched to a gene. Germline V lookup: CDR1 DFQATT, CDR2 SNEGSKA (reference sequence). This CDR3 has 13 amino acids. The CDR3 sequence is CSAGTSGVYEQYF. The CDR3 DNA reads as TGCAGTGCTGGCACTAGCGGGGTCTACGAGCAGTACTTC.

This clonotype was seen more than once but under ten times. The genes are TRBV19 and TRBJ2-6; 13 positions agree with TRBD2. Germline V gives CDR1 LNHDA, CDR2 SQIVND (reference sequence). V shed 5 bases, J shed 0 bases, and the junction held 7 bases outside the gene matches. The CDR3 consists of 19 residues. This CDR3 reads CASSSLGLAGYSGANVLTF. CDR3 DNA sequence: TGTGCCAGTAGTTCCTTGGGACTAGCGGGATACTCTGGGGCCAACGTCCTGACTTTC.

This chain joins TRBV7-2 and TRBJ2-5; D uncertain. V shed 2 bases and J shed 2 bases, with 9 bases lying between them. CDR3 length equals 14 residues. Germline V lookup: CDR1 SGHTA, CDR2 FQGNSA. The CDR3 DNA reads TGTGCCAGCAGCTTACGAAGCGAACAAGAGACCCAGTACTTC. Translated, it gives CASSLRSEQETQYF.

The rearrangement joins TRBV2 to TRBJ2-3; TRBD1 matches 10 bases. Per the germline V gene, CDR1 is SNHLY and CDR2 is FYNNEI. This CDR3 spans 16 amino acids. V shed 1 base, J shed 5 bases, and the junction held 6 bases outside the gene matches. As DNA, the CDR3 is TGTGCCAGCAGTGAAGTAGGGACAGGGGCTGGAGATACGCAGTATTTT. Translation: CASSEVGTGAGDTQYF.

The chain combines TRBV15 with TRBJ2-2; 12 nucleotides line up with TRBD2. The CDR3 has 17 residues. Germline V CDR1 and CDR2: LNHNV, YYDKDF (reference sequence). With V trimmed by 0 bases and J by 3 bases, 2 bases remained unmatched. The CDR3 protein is CATSRELAGGYTGELFF. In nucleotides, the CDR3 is TGTGCCACCAGCAGAGAACTAGCGGGGGGTTACACCGGGGAGCTGTTTTTT.

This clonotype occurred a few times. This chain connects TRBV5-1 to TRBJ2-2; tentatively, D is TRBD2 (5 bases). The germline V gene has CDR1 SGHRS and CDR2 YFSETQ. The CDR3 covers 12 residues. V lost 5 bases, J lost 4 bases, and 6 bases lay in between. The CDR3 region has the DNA TGCGCCAGCAGAGGAGGCACCGGGGAGCTGTTTTTT. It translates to CASRGGTGELFF. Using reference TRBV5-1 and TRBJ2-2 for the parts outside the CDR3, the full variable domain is KAGVTQTPRYLIKTRGQQVTLSCSPISGHRSVSWYQQTPGQGLQFLFEYFSETQRNKGNFPGRFSGRQFSNSRSEMNVSTLELGDSALYLCASRGGTGELFFGEGSRLTVL.

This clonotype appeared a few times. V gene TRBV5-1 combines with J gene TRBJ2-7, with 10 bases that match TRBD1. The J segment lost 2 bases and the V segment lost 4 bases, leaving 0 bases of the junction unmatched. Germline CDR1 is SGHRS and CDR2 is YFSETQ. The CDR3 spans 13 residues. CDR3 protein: CASSGTGAYEQYF. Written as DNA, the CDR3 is TGCGCCAGCAGCGGGACAGGGGCCTACGAGCAGTACTTC.

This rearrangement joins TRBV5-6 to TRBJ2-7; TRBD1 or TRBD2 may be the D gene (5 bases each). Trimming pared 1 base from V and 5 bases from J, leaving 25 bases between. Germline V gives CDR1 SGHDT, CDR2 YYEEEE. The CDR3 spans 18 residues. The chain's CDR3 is CASSLPPWGGGLLDEQYF. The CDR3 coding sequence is TGTGCCAGCAGCTTGCCACCATGGGGCGGAGGATTACTAGACGAGCAGTACTTC. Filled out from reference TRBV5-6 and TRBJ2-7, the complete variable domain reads DAGVTQSPTHLIKTRGQQVTLRCSPKSGHDTVSWYQQALGQGPQFIFQYYEEEERQRGNFPDRFSGHQFPNYSSELNVNALLLGDSALYLCASSLPPWGGGLLDEQYFGPGTRLTVT.

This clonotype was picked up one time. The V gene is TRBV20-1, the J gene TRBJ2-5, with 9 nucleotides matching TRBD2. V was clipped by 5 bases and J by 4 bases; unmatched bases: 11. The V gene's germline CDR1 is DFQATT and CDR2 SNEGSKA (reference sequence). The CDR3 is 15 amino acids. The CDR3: CSAVGGGALSETQYF. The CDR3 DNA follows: TGCAGTGCTGTTGGCGGGGGGGCCCTTTCAGAGACCCAGTACTTC.

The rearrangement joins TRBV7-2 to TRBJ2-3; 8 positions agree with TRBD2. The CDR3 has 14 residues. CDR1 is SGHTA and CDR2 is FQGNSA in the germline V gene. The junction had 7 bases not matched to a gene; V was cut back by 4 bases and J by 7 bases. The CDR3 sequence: CASSYLAGRNTQYF. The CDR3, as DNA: TGTGCCAGCAGCTACCTAGCGGGCAGGAATACGCAGTATTTT.

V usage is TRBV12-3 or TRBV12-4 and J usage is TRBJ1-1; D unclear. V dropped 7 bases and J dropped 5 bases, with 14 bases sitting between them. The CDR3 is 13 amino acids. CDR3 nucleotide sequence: TGTGCCAGCACCTTAGGGCGGGGTACTGAAGCTTTCTTT. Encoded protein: CASTLGRGTEAFF.

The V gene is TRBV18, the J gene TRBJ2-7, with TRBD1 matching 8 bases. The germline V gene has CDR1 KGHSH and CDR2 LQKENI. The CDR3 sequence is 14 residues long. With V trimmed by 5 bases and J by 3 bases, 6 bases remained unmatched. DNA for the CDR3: TGTGCCAGCTCAGGACAGGGACCTTACTACGAGCAGTACTTC. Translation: CASSGQGPYYEQYF.

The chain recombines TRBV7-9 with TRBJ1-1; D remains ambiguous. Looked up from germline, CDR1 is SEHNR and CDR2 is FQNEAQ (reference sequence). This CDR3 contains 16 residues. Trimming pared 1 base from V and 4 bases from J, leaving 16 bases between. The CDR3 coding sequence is TGTGCCAGCAGCTTAGTGGGGTCGGCTCCGGGCACTGAAGCTTTCTTT. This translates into CASSLVGSAPGTEAFF.

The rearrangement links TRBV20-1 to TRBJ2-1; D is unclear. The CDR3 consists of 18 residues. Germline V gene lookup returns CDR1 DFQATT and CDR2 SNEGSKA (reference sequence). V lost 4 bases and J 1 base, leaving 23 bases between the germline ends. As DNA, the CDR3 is TGCAGTGCTAATCTGCCAGGACCATGGCCGGGTTCCTACAATGAGCAGTTCTTC. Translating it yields CSANLPGPWPGSYNEQFF.

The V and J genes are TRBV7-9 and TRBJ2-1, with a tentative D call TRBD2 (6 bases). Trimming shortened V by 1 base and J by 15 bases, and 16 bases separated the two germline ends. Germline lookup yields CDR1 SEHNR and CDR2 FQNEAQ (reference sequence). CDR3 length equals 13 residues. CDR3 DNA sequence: TGTGCCAGCAGCTTAGTTTACGGGACTGACCTGTTCTTC. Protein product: CASSLVYGTDLFF.

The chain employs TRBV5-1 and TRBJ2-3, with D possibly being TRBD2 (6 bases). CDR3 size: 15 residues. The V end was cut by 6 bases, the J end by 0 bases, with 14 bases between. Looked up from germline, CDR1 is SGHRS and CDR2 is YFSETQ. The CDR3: CASMEGIASTDTQYF. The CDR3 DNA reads TGCGCCAGCATGGAGGGAATAGCTAGCACAGATACGCAGTATTTT.

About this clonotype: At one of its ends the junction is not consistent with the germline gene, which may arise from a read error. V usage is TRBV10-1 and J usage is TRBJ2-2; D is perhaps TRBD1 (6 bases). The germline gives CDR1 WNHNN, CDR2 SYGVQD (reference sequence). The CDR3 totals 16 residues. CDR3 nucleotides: TGCACCAGACGGGGCAGGGGCACTAAGAACACCGGGGAGCTGTTTTTT. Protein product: CTRRGRGTKNTGELFF.

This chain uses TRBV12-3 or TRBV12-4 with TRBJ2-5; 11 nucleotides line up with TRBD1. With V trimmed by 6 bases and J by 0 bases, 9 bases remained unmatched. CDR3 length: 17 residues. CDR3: CASRSKPGQGDQETQYF. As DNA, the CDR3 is TGTGCCAGCAGATCGAAACCGGGACAGGGGGACCAAGAGACCCAGTACTTC.